A single sample is the source of the 2 T cell receptor beta chains below, sequenced in a study of blood T cell repertoires in COVID-19. Data came from immunoSEQ multiplex PCR; TCRdb stores just in-frame clones and leaves some out. The sample includes tens of thousands of clones, approximately 91% seen only once; the top ten take about 8.5%. Sequencing was performed on peripheral blood. These TCRs come from a man aged 55 to 70 with active COVID-19.

The chain combines TRBV7-3 with TRBJ2-2; D might be TRBD2 (6 bases). The V gene lost 8 bases and the J gene lost 6 bases, with 13 bases spanning the gap. The length of the CDR3 is 13 residues. CDR1 and CDR2 from the germline V gene are SGHTA and FQGTGA. CDR3 sequence (DNA): TGTGCCAGCGCCCGAGGAGGGGCCGGGGAGCTGTTTTTT. Encoded protein: CASARGGAGELFF.

V is TRBV18 and J is TRBJ1-1; 11 nucleotides line up with TRBD1. The CDR3 is made up of 14 amino acids. V trimming: 5 bases; J trimming: 4 bases; junction bases outside the gene matches: 3. The germline gives CDR1 KGHSH, CDR2 LQKENI. Here the CDR3 reads CASSTGQGATEAFF. The CDR3 region has the DNA TGTGCCAGCTCAACCGGACAGGGGGCCACTGAAGCTTTCTTT.